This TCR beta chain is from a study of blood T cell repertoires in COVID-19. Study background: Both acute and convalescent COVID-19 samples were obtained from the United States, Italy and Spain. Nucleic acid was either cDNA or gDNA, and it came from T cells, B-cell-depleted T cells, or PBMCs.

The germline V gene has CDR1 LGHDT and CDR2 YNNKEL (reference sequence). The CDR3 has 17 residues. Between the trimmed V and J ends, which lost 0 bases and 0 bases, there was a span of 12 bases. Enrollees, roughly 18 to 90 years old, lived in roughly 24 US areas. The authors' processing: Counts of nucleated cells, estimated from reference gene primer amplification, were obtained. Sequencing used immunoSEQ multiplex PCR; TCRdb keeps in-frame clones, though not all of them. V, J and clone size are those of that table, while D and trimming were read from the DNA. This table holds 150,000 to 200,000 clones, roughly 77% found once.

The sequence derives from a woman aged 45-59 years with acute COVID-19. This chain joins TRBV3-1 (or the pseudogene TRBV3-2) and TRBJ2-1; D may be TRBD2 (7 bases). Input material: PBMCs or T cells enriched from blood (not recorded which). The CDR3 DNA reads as TGTGCCAGCAGCCAAGAGGGGGCGGGGGCCTCCTACAATGAGCAGTTCTTC. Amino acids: CASSQEGAGASYNEQFF.